This T cell receptor (beta chain) appears in the sequencing data of a study of T-cell reconstitution after alpha-beta-depleted transplantation in children. Study-wide points: The origin of alpha-beta T cells about two months after transplant was reportedly several hundred expanded graft clones. The authors attributed T-cell counts and diversity one year after transplant mostly to newly produced T cells. Surviving recipient cells, namely T cells and thymic progenitors, were the source of high day-60 TCRbeta diversity in some patients.

As it was prepared, the TCRbeta library received unique molecular identifiers. One entry per CDR3 protein, called by TCRdb with MiXCR from the PCR reads. The data contain around 490,000 distinct CDR3 sequences, about 10% of them singletons. For this clonotype: Its specificity is not known.

The source of this sequence is a female patient under 10 years old who had a stem cell transplant for aplastic anemia, so the T cells may come from the graft donor. Sequencing used PBMCs, mostly from graft donor cells, obtained 180 days after TCRalphabeta/CD19-depleted stem cell transplant.

This CDR3 is CATSVGTSEAFF. The DNA of the CDR3 is TGTGCCACCAGTGTTGGGACTTCCGAAGCTTTCTTT. The chain uses TRBV24-1 and TRBJ1-1, with D tentatively TRBD1 (5 bases). The CDR3 consists of 12 residues. Trimming took off 5 bases at V and 8 bases at J, with 11 bases between the two ends. Germline V CDR1 and CDR2: KGHDR, SFDVKD.